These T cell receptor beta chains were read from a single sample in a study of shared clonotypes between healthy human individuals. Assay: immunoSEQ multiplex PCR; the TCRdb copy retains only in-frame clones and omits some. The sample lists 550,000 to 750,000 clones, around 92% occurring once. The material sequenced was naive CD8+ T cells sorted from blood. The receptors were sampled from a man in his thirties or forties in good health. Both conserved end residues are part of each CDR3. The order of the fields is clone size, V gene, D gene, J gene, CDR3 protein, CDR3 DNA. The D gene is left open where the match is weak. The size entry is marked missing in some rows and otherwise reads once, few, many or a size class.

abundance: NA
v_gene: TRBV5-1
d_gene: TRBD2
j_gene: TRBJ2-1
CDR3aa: CASSLPIAGVRNEQFF
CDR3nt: TGCGCCAGCAGCTTGCCGATAGCGGGAGTAAGGAATGAGCAGTTCTTC

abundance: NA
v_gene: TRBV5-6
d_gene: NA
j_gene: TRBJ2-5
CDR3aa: CASSLVPSRGEETQYF
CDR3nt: TGTGCCAGCAGCTTAGTTCCCAGCCGGGGCGAAGAGACCCAGTACTTC

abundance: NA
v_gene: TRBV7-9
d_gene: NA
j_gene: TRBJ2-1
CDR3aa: CASSLRQPFPHEQFF
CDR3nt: TGTGCCAGCAGTCTGCGACAACCATTCCCCCATGAGCAGTTCTTC

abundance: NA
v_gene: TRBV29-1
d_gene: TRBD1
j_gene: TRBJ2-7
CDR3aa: CSVEVKWGTGSMVEQYF
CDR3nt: TGCAGCGTTGAAGTGAAGTGGGGGACAGGGTCAATGGTTGAGCAGTACTTC

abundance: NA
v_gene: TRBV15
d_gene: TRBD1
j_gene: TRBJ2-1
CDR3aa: CATSTGTGRDEQFF
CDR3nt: TGTGCCACCAGCACCGGGACAGGGAGAGATGAGCAGTTCTTC

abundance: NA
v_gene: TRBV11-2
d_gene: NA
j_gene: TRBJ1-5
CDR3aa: CASSLAGGARSNQPQHF
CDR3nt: TGTGCCAGCAGCTTAGCGGGGGGAGCGAGGAGCAATCAGCCCCAGCATTTT

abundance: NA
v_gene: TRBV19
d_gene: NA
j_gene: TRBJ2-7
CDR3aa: CASSYAGDNSYEQYF
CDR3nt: TGTGCCAGTAGTTACGCAGGGGATAATTCCTACGAGCAGTACTTC

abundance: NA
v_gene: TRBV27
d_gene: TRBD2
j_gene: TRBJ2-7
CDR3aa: CASSLAGGPYEQYF
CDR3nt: TGTGCCAGCAGTTTAGCGGGAGGGCCCTACGAGCAGTACTTC

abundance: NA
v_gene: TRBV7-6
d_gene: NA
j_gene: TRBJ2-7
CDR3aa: CASSTSGGSYEQYF
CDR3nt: TGTGCCAGCAGCACATCAGGGGGGTCCTACGAGCAGTACTTC

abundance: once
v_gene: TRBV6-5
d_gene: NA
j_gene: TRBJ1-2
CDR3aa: CASGAREVNINGYTF
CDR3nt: TGTGCCAGCGGCGCCAGGGAGGTTAATATTAATGGCTACACCTTC

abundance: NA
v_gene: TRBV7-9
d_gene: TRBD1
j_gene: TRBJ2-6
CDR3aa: CASSQLDRDAGANVLTF
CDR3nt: TGTGCCAGCAGCCAATTGGACAGGGACGCTGGGGCCAACGTCCTGACTTTC

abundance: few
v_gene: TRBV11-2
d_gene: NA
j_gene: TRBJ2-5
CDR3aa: CASSYRETQYF
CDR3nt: TGTGCCAGCAGTTACAGAGAGACCCAGTACTTC

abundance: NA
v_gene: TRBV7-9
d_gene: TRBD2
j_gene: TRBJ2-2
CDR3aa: CASSVTSGRRIVRELFF
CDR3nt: TGTGCCAGCAGCGTAACTAGCGGGAGAAGGATAGTCCGGGAGCTGTTTTTT

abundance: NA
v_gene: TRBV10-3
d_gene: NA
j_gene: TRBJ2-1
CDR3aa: CAISRQGLGPYNEQFF
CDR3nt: TGTGCCATCAGCCGACAGGGACTGGGCCCTTACAATGAGCAGTTCTTC

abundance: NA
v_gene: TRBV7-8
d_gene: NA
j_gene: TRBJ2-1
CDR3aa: CASSRRSRVPSYNEQFF
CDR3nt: TGTGCCAGCAGCCGTAGAAGCAGGGTACCCTCCTACAATGAGCAGTTCTTC

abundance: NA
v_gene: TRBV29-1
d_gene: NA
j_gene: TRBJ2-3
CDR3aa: CSVQETYSSTDTQYF
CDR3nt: TGCAGCGTACAGGAGACATATTCTAGCACAGATACGCAGTATTTT

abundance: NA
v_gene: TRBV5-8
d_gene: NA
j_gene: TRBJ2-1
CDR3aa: CASTPGGSYNEQFF
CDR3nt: TGTGCCAGCACCCCCGGAGGGTCCTACAATGAGCAGTTCTTC

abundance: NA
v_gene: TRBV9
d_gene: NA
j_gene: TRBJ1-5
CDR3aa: CASSVGGFSQPQHF
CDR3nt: TGTGCCAGCAGCGTAGGGGGGTTTTCTCAGCCCCAGCATTTT

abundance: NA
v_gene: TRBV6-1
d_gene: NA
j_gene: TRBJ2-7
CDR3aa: CAARWGRTYEQYF
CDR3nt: TGTGCCGCGAGGTGGGGTAGGACCTACGAGCAGTACTTC

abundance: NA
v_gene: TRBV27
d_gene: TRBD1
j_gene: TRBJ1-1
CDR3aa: CASSLRDRWEAFF
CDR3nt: TGTGCCAGCAGTCTCCGGGACAGGTGGGAAGCTTTCTTT

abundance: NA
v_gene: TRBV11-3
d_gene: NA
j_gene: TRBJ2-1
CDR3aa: CASSLRDYNEQFF
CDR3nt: TGTGCCAGCAGCTTGCGGGATTACAATGAGCAGTTCTTC

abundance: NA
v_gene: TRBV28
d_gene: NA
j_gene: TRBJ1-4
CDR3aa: CASSGDPSREKLFF
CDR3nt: TGTGCCAGCAGTGGAGACCCCTCGAGGGAAAAACTGTTTTTT

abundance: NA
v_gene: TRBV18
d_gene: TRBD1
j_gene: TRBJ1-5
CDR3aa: CASSPTGGNQPQHF
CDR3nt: TGTGCCAGCTCACCAACAGGGGGCAATCAGCCCCAGCATTTT

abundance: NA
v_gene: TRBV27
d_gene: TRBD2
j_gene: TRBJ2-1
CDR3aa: CASSLSASGTFHEQFF
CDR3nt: TGTGCCAGCAGTTTATCGGCTAGCGGGACATTCCATGAGCAGTTCTTC

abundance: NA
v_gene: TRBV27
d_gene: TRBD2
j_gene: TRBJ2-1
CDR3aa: CASSRASGINEQFF
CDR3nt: TGTGCCAGCTCAAGGGCTAGCGGGATTAATGAGCAGTTCTTC

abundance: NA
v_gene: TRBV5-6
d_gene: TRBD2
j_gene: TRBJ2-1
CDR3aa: CASSPRDGGRDYNEQFF
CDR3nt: TGTGCCAGCAGTCCAAGGGATGGCGGGAGGGACTACAATGAGCAGTTCTTC

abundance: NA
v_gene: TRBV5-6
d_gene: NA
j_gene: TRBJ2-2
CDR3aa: CASSFGSTGELFF
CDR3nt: TGTGCCAGCAGCTTCGGTAGCACCGGGGAGCTGTTTTTT

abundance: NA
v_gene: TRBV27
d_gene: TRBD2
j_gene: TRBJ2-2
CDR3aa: CASRVSGGGELFF
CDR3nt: TGTGCCAGCCGGGTTAGCGGGGGCGGGGAGCTGTTTTTT

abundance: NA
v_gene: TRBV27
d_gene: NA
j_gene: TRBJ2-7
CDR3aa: CASAGRLLGGHTPYEQYF
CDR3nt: TGTGCCAGCGCCGGCCGGCTACTAGGCGGCCATACTCCCTACGAGCAGTACTTC

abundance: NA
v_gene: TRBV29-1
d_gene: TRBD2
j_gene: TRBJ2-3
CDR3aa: CSVGPGWEGRGDTQYF
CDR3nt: TGCAGCGTTGGCCCCGGGTGGGAGGGACGGGGGGATACGCAGTATTTT

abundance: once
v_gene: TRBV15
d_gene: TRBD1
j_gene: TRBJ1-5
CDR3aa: CATSSDPGTESYQPQHF
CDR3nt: TGTGCCACCAGCAGTGACCCCGGGACAGAAAGTTATCAGCCCCAGCATTTT

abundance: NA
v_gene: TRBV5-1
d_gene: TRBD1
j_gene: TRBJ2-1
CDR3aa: CASSVRLSRDRGTNEQFF
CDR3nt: TGCGCCAGCAGCGTGAGACTGTCCCGGGACAGGGGAACCAATGAGCAGTTCTTC

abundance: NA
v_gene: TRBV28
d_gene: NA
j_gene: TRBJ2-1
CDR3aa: CASSEKYNEQFF
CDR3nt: TGTGCCAGCAGCGAGAAGTACAATGAGCAGTTCTTC

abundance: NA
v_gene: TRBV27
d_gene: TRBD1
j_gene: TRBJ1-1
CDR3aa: CASSYTDRGGTEAFF
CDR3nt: TGTGCCAGCAGTTATACCGACAGGGGAGGCACTGAAGCTTTCTTT

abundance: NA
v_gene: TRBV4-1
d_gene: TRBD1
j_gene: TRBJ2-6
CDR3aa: CASSQPTTGSSGANVLTF
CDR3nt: TGCGCCAGCAGCCAACCTACGACAGGGAGCTCTGGGGCCAACGTCCTGACTTTC

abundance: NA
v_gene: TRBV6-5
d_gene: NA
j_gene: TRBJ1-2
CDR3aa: CASSYGSGEAMSYTF
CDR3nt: TGTGCCAGCAGTTACGGTTCAGGCGAGGCTATGAGCTACACCTTC

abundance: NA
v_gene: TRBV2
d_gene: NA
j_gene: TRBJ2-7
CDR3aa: CASIEVQETYEQYF
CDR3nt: TGTGCCAGCATCGAGGTTCAGGAGACCTACGAGCAGTACTTC

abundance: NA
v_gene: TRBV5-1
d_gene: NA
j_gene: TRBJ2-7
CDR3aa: CASSPDGPYEQYF
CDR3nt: TGCGCCAGCAGCCCGGACGGCCCCTACGAGCAGTACTTC

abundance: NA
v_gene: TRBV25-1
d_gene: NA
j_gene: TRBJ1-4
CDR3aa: CASSWGETNEKLFF
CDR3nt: TGTGCCAGCAGTTGGGGGGAAACTAATGAAAAACTGTTTTTT

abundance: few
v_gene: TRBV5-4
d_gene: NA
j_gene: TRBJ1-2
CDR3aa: CASSLRGVAYGYTF
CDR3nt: TGTGCCAGCAGCTTGCGGGGGGTGGCCTATGGCTACACCTTC

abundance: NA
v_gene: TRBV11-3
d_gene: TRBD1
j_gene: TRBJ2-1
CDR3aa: CASSLRTGHNEQFF
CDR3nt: TGTGCCAGCAGCTTACGGACAGGCCACAATGAGCAGTTCTTC